The 32 T cell receptor beta chains listed next were all sequenced from one sample in a study of molecular identifiers for immune sequencing clone quantification. TCRdb reprocessed the PCR reads with MiXCR, giving one entry per CDR3 protein. The sample comprises tens of thousands of distinct CDR3 sequences, roughly a third of which are singletons, and 3% to 4% rests with the top ten. The material sequenced was naive CD8+ T cells from blood, with Jurkat cell RNA spiked in. Subset here: FACS-sorted CD8+CD4-CCR7+CD45RA+ naive T cells. Source of these receptors: a human donor in good health. Some libraries in this study had Jurkat cell RNA spiked in.

This clonotype has only a few counts. The J gene is TRBJ2-1, the V gene TRBV9; D is unclear. V lost 4 bases and J lost 7, with 9 bases in between. Per germline, CDR1 SGDLS and CDR2 YYNGEE. The CDR3 covers 12 residues. CDR3 sequence reads: CASSRLWNEQFF. The CDR3 nucleotides read TGTGCCAGCAGCCGACTTTGGAATGAGCAGTTCTTC.

This clonotype was counted a few times. This may arise from a read error, as a much more abundant clone is one base away. The CDR3 does not end in the conserved phenylalanine or tryptophan, so this is likely a read error. The chain has TRBV28 and TRBJ1-1; D ambiguous. The V end lost 6 bases, the J end lost 3 bases, and 11 bases lay between the germline ends. The length of the CDR3 is 13 residues. CDR1 MDHEN and CDR2 SYDVKM come from the germline V gene. This chain's CDR3 is CASSPARYTEAFL. In nucleotides, the CDR3 is TGTGCCAGCAGCCCTGCGAGGTACACTGAAGCTTTCCTT.

Many counts were recorded for this clonotype. The chain has TRBV2 and TRBJ1-3; D gene uncertain. Germline V gene lookup returns CDR1 SNHLY and CDR2 FYNNEI. Trimming pared 9 bases from V and 0 bases from J, leaving 24 bases between. This CDR3 contains 18 residues. Here the CDR3 DNA reads TGTGCCAGGGAGCTGGGAGACCCTCCTGGCAGCTCTGGAAACACCATATATTTT. Translating gives CARELGDPPGSSGNTIYF.

The V call is TRBV27, the J call TRBJ1-4; the match to TRBD1 covers 8 bases. The CDR3 spans 14 residues. Germline V lookup: CDR1 MNHEY, CDR2 SMNVEV (reference sequence). Trimming cost V 3 bases and J 5 bases; bases outside gene matches: 2. This CDR3 is CASSFQGANEKLFF. For the CDR3, the DNA is TGTGCCAGCAGTTTTCAGGGGGCGAATGAAAAACTGTTTTTT.

The chain recombines TRBV28 with TRBJ2-7, with a tentative D call TRBD2 (6 bases). The CDR3 loop spans 13 amino acids. Germline CDR1 reads MDHEN; CDR2 reads SYDVKM. V was cut by 2 bases and J by 2 bases, with 7 bases left in between. CDR3 in DNA: TGTGCCAGCAGTTTAGGAGGGCCCTACGAGCAGTACTTC. Encoded protein: CASSLGGPYEQYF. The full variable domain, in which reference TRBV28 and TRBJ2-7 provide the parts outside the CDR3, is DVKVTQSSRYLVKRTGEKVFLECVQDMDHENMFWYRQDPGLGLRLIYFSYDVKMKEKGDIPEGYSVSREKKERFSLILESASTNQTSMYLCASSLGGPYEQYFGPGTRLTVT.

This clonotype was detected ten times or more. The J gene is TRBJ2-7, the V gene TRBV6-1; 8 bases match TRBD2. Per germline, CDR1 MNHNS and CDR2 SASEGT. The CDR3 spans 12 residues. Trimming cost V 11 bases and J 3 bases; bases outside gene matches: 6. The CDR3 here is CAGAGLGYEQYF. CDR3 in DNA: TGTGCCGGGGCGGGACTAGGCTACGAGCAGTACTTC.

The sample holds one count of this clonotype. Since a much larger clone is just one base distant, this may be a read error. The rearrangement links TRBV7-8 to TRBJ2-5, with a possible D match to TRBD2 (6 bases). The CDR3 contains 16 residues. Germline CDR1 reads SGHVS; CDR2 reads FQNEAQ. Deletions cut 1 base from V and 3 bases from J, with 15 bases between. CDR3 loop: CASSLVGGGVKETQYF. CDR3 DNA sequence: TGTGCCAGCAGCTTAGTGGGCGGCGGGGTAAAAGAGACCCAGTACTTC. Combining the CDR3 with reference TRBV7-8 and TRBJ2-5 gives the whole variable domain GAGVSQSPRYKVAKRGQDVALRCDPISGHVSLFWYQQALGQGPEFLTYFQNEAQLDKSGLPSDRFFAERPEGSVSTLKIQRTQQEDSAVYLCASSLVGGGVKETQYFGPGTRLLVL.

The sample holds many counts of this clonotype. V usage is TRBV9 and J usage is TRBJ2-7; 7 bases line up with TRBD2. Germline lookup yields CDR1 SGDLS and CDR2 YYNGEE. CDR3 length equals 15 residues. With 4 bases clipped from V and 1 base from J, the junction kept 8 bases outside the gene matches. CDR3: CASSPASGPSYEQYF. In DNA, the CDR3 is TGTGCCAGCAGCCCCGCTAGCGGTCCGTCCTACGAGCAGTACTTC.

This clonotype was observed a single time. An end of the junction differs from the germline gene, which may be a read error. CDR3 nucleotide sequence: TGTGCCACCCACCCGACCCTCTCCAATGAGCGGTTCTTC. This gives the protein CATHPTLSNERFF. This sequence joins TRBV12-3 or TRBV12-4 and TRBJ2-1; D is ambiguous. The CDR3 runs 13 residues.

This chain uses TRBV2 with TRBJ2-7; TRBD2 aligns across 9 bases. Per germline, CDR1 SNHLY and CDR2 FYNNEI. V gave up 1 base and J gave up 5 bases; unmatched junction bases: 6. CDR3 length equals 15 residues. The CDR3 region has the DNA TGTGCCAGCAGTGAAGGTCCGGGACTAGCCCACGAGCAGTACTTC. Its translation: CASSEGPGLAHEQYF.

In the case of this clonotype: Just one base apart from a much larger clone, this may be a read error. The chain couples TRBV5-1 to TRBJ2-7; D may be TRBD1 or TRBD2 (5 bases each). Germline CDR1 SGHRS, CDR2 YFSETQ. The CDR3 length is 15 residues. The CDR3: CVSSPGAGRSYEQYF. In nucleotides, the CDR3 is TGCGTCAGCAGCCCCGGGGCAGGACGCTCCTACGAGCAGTACTTC. The full variable domain, its missing parts supplied by reference TRBV5-1 and TRBJ2-7, is KAGVTQTPRYLIKTRGQQVTLSCSPISGHRSVSWYQQTPGQGLQFLFEYFSETQRNKGNFPGRFSGRQFSNSRSEMNVSTLELGDSALYLCVSSPGAGRSYEQYFGPGTRLTVT.

This clonotype showed up just a few times. The chain recombines TRBV5-1 with TRBJ2-7; D call uncertain. The CDR3 covers 14 residues. The V gene's germline CDR1 is SGHRS and CDR2 YFSETQ. Trimming left V 0 bases short and J 0 bases short, with 7 bases between. CDR3 coding DNA: TGCGCCAGCAGCTTGGTAAGGAACTCCTACGAGCAGTACTTC. As protein: CASSLVRNSYEQYF.

Concerning this clonotype: A much larger clone sits a single nucleotide away, making a read error possible. This chain links TRBV27 with TRBJ2-5; D not certain. Germline loops: CDR1 MNHEY, CDR2 SMNVEV (reference sequence). CDR3 length: 15 amino acids. CDR3 sequence (DNA): TGTGCCAGCAGTTTATCCGCCCGGCCTAAAGAGCCCCAGTACTTC. Translated, it gives CASSLSARPKEPQYF.

V is TRBV9 and J is TRBJ2-3; D gene ambiguous. The CDR3 has 15 amino acids. The V and J ends lost 5 bases and 2 bases respectively, with 15 bases between them. Germline V gives CDR1 SGDLS, CDR2 YYNGEE. The CDR3 DNA reads as TGTGCCAGCAGTCTAAACCGGGCCCCCACAGATACGCAGTATTTT. Translation gives CASSLNRAPTDTQYF. Full variable domain (remainder filled in from reference TRBV9 and TRBJ2-3): DSGVTQTPKHLITATGQRVTLRCSPRSGDLSVYWYQQSLDQGLQFLIQYYNGEERAKGNILERFSAQQFPDLHSELNLSSLELGDSALYFCASSLNRAPTDTQYFGPGTRLTVL.

A word on this clonotype: A much larger clone is a single base away; this may be a read error. This chain uses TRBV28 with TRBJ2-7; TRBD1 agrees at 9 bases. The CDR3 length is 14 residues. CDR1 is MDHEN, CDR2 SYDVKM, per germline. V shed 5 bases, J shed 7 bases, and the junction held 9 bases outside the gene matches. For the CDR3, the DNA is TGTGCCAGCAGTCTCCCGGGACAGGGACTGGAGCAGTACTTC. Protein: CASSLPGQGLEQYF.

This clonotype has ten or more counts. This sequence joins TRBV28 and TRBJ2-1; D perhaps matches TRBD1 (5 bases). Between the trimmed V and J ends, which lost 10 bases and 9 bases, there was a span of 19 bases. The CDR3 is 13 residues long. CDR1 and CDR2 (germline): MDHEN, SYDVKM. CDR3 in amino acids: CATLDKKAFEQFF. Written as DNA, the CDR3 is TGTGCCACCCTGGACAAGAAAGCTTTTGAGCAGTTCTTC.

About this clonotype itself: A much larger clone is a single base away; this may be a read error. This chain joins TRBV19 and TRBJ1-5, with D unresolved. Germline CDR1 LNHDA, CDR2 SQIVND (reference sequence). This CDR3 has 17 residues. The CDR3 is CACSIIRLVGADQPQHF. The CDR3 nucleotides read TGTGCCTGTAGTATTATCCGGTTAGTGGGCGCCGATCAGCCCCAGCATTTT.

The chain has TRBV11-2 and TRBJ1-1; D remains unclear. The CDR3 is made up of 15 amino acids. Trimming took 3 bases from V and 5 from J, leaving 16 bases between them. Germline V gene sequence: CDR1 SGHAT, CDR2 FQNNGV. This CDR3 is CASSFRSRGGTEAFF. CDR3 bases: TGTGCCAGCAGCTTTCGATCGCGGGGTGGGACTGAAGCTTTCTTT.

In this sample, this clonotype turned up many times. V is TRBV6-1 and J is TRBJ2-3, with unresolved D. CDR3 size: 16 residues. V shed 0 bases and J shed 0 bases, with 10 bases lying between them. From germline, CDR1 is MNHNS and CDR2 SASEGT. The CDR3, as DNA: TGTGCCAGCAGTGAAGCCTGGGTCGGGAGCACAGATACGCAGTATTTT. Translating it yields CASSEAWVGSTDTQYF.

The rearrangement uses TRBV6-5 and TRBJ2-7; D is tentatively TRBD1 or TRBD2 (6 bases each). This CDR3 is 16 amino acids long. The V gene's germline CDR1 is MNHEY and CDR2 SVGAGI. V lost 2 bases and J 2 bases, leaving 16 bases between the germline ends. The CDR3 region is CASSYTIQGGAYEQYF. CDR3 DNA sequence: TGTGCCAGCAGTTACACTATACAGGGAGGCGCCTACGAGCAGTACTTC.

This clonotype has a handful of counts. J is TRBJ2-7 and V is TRBV28; no clear D gene. Germline loops: CDR1 MDHEN, CDR2 SYDVKM. CDR3 size: 16 residues. V lost 2 bases and J lost 3, with 17 bases in between. The CDR3 sequence: CASSLGRVWAGYEQYF. The CDR3 nucleotides are TGTGCCAGCAGTTTAGGCCGGGTGTGGGCAGGCTACGAGCAGTACTTC.

This clonotype was seen a handful of times. The chain is built from TRBV11-2 and TRBJ1-4; D possibly corresponds to TRBD1 (6 bases). CDR3 length: 19 residues. The germline gives CDR1 SGHAT, CDR2 FQNNGV. V was clipped by 2 bases and J by 8 bases, with 27 bases between them. For the CDR3, the DNA is TGTGCCAGCAGCTTATGGCGGCAGGGGCAGTTCGCCGATGGGGAAAAACTGTTTTTT. Its protein is CASSLWRQGQFADGEKLFF.

This clonotype was seen only a few times. J is TRBJ2-3 and V is TRBV13; 9 bases are a match to TRBD1. J gave up 6 bases and V 4 bases, and 2 bases lay outside the gene matches. CDR3 size: 13 residues. Per germline, CDR1 PRHDT and CDR2 FYEKMQ (reference sequence). CDR3 sequence: CASSSGTGDTQYF. Here the CDR3 DNA reads TGTGCCAGCAGCTCAGGGACAGGGGATACGCAGTATTTT.

This clonotype was counted ten times or more. The J gene is TRBJ2-5, the V gene TRBV5-1; 10 bases align to TRBD2. Trimming cost V 1 base and J 1 base; bases outside gene matches: 4. This CDR3 is built from 16 residues. The germline V gene has CDR1 SGHRS and CDR2 YFSETQ. CDR3 loop: CASSLISGRTQETQYF. In DNA form, the CDR3 reads TGCGCCAGCAGCTTGATTAGCGGGAGGACCCAAGAGACCCAGTACTTC.

The table lists this clonotype with many counts. The chain is built from TRBV28 and TRBJ1-5, with 9 bases fitting TRBD1. This CDR3 region has 15 residues. Germline lookup yields CDR1 MDHEN and CDR2 SYDVKM. V lost 5 bases and J lost 4; bases outside the gene matches: 6. For the CDR3, the DNA is TGTGCCAGCAGTGAGCCGACAGGGGGGAATCAGCCCCAGCATTTT. This codes for CASSEPTGGNQPQHF.

This CDR3 is CASSWEIRTGQKATQHF. In DNA form, the CDR3 reads TGTGCCAGTAGTTGGGAGATCCGGACAGGGCAGAAAGCTACGCAGCATTTT. This chain links TRBV19 with TRBJ2-3, with 8 bases matching TRBD1. The DNA end is more similar to TRBJ1-5, so the J call may be wrong. The CDR3 spans 17 residues. Germline assignment: CDR1 LNHDA and CDR2 SQIVND (reference sequence).

Comment on this clonotype: A much larger clone is a single base away; this may be a read error. The J gene is TRBJ1-5, the V gene TRBV20-1; the D is unclear. The CDR3 is 15 residues long. Germline CDR1 and CDR2: DFQATT and SNEGSKA (reference sequence). CDR3 region: CSARNDQDSIQPQHF. CDR3 bases: TGCAGTGCTAGAAACGACCAGGATAGCATTCAGCCCCAGCATTTT.

This clonotype has more than one count but fewer than ten. CDR3 sequence: CASRTRGQPQHF. In nucleotides, the CDR3 is TGTGCCAGCAGAACCAGGGGTCAGCCCCAGCATTTT. The gene calls are TRBV12-3 or TRBV12-4 and TRBJ1-5; the D gene is possibly TRBD1 (6 bases). V was trimmed by 6 bases and J by 6 bases, leaving 9 bases between them. CDR3 size: 12 residues.

The J gene is TRBJ2-6, the V gene TRBV27, with a weak D call TRBD1 (7 bases). CDR1 is MNHEY and CDR2 is SMNVEV in the germline V gene (reference sequence). V was shortened by 3 bases and J by 2 bases, with 11 bases between the two germline ends. The length of the CDR3 is 16 residues. CDR3 DNA: TGTGCCAGCAGTTTCAGGGGGGCGACTGGGGCCAACGTCCTGACTTTC. The encoded protein is CASSFRGATGANVLTF. Full variable domain (outside the CDR3, taken from reference TRBV27 and TRBJ2-6): EAQVTQNPRYLITVTGKKLTVTCSQNMNHEYMSWYRQDPGLGLRQIYYSMNVEVTDKGDVPEGYKVSRKEKRNFPLILESPSPNQTSLYFCASSFRGATGANVLTFGAGSRLTVL.

The chain employs TRBV6-2 or TRBV6-3 and TRBJ1-2; possible D gene TRBD1, 6 bases. Germline CDR1 reads MNHEY; CDR2 reads SVGEGT. The CDR3 contains 14 residues. V was trimmed by 4 bases and J by 1 base, leaving 10 bases between them. CDR3 sequence: CASSFQGLNYGYTF. As DNA, the CDR3 is TGTGCCAGCAGTTTCCAGGGGCTTAACTATGGCTACACCTTC.

This chain uses TRBV5-6 with TRBJ2-7, with TRBD2 matching 8 bases. CDR1 and CDR2 from the germline V gene are SGHDT and YYEEEE. The CDR3 covers 14 residues. V was clipped by 0 bases and J by 3 bases; unmatched bases: 2. CDR3: CASSLGTSHYEQYF. CDR3 in DNA: TGTGCCAGCAGCTTGGGGACTAGCCACTACGAGCAGTACTTC.

This clonotype was seen a handful of times. The J gene is TRBJ2-2, the V gene TRBV20-1; D is undetermined. This CDR3 comprises 14 residues. Germline lookup yields CDR1 DFQATT and CDR2 SNEGSKA (reference sequence). V was cut by 0 bases and J by 4 bases, with 9 bases left in between. The CDR3 nucleotides are TGCAGTGCTAGAGATCTCGAGGCCACCGGGGAGCTGTTTTTT. Translation: CSARDLEATGELFF.